This TCR beta chain was identified during a study of blood T cell repertoires in COVID-19. Study background: Spain, Italy and the United States supplied samples that represented acute and convalescent COVID-19. Sources were T cells, B-cell-depleted T cells, or PBMCs; the material itself was cDNA or gDNA.

In the study's own analysis: The authors estimated nucleated cell counts from reference gene primer amplification. The repertoire was sequenced with immunoSEQ multiplex PCR; TCRdb's copy has only in-frame clones and lacks some. For V, J and clone size, that table is used; D and trimming come from the DNA. This sample carries about 440,000 clones, around 89% of them seen once, and the ten largest clones take more than 4%. Per germline, CDR1 MNHEY and CDR2 SMNVEV (reference sequence). Deletions cut 6 bases from V and 3 bases from J, with 14 bases between. This CDR3 contains 14 residues. The sequencing input was peripheral blood. The clonotype originates from a woman aged 30 to 39 with acute or convalescent COVID-19. V usage is TRBV27 and J usage is TRBJ1-1; no firm D call. CDR3 amino acids: CASSPGDLDTEAFF. The CDR3 nucleotides are TGTGCCAGCAGCCCCGGAGACCTAGACACTGAAGCTTTCTTT.